This TCR beta chain comes out of a study of early T cells in non-severe SARS-CoV-2 infection. Study details: Bulk RNA from unsorted whole blood was sequenced; chains were unpaired.

General observations from the study: Matches to VDJdb favored anti-spike CD8 responses and missed private and CD4 specificities.

This clonotype was recorded at least ten times. Antigen unknown. This CDR3 contains 13 residues. CDR1 is DFQATT, CDR2 SNEGSKA, per germline (reference sequence). Between the trimmed V and J ends, which lost 0 bases and 5 bases, there was a span of 8 bases. The library protocol tagged individual cDNA molecules with unique molecular identifiers. TCRdb re-called the 5' RACE reads through MiXCR, storing one row per CDR3 protein. Altogether tens of thousands of distinct CDR3 sequences are present, under 12% being singletons, with the ten largest covering 6.5%. This clonotype was obtained from an adult who was a healthcare worker with PCR-confirmed SARS-CoV-2 infection or an uninfected control (not recorded which). The sample comprised whole blood. The chain has TRBV20-1 and TRBJ2-4; no definite D call. The CDR3 reads CSARDTTENIQYF. DNA for the CDR3: TGCAGTGCTAGAGACACGACCGAAAACATTCAGTACTTC.